This is a list of T cell receptor beta chains from one sample in a study of shared clonotypes between healthy human individuals. Clones were read by immunoSEQ multiplex PCR, and TCRdb kept only the in-frame ones, dropping some. There are 1,400,000 or so clones in the sample; 97% to 99% occur only once, and approximately 0.38% lies in the top ten. The sequencing sample was made of naive CD4+ T cells sorted from blood. These TCRs come from a man aged 25 to 40 in good health. The CDR3 runs from the conserved cysteine through the conserved F or W. D genes are given only for firm matches. Clone size, where shown, is once, few, many, or a class for clones that have expanded.

V,size,D,J,DNA,CDR3
TRBV5-1,once,TRBD2,TRBJ2-5,TGCGCCAGCAGCTCGGGACTAGCGGGAGGGTACCAAGAGACCCAGTACTTC,CASSSGLAGGYQETQYF
TRBV6-5,.,TRBD2,TRBJ2-7,TGTGCCAGCAGTCGCGGGGGCTACGAGCAGTACTTC,CASSRGGYEQYF
TRBV4-2,.,TRBD2,TRBJ2-7,TGTGCCAGCAGCCGAGCTAGCGGGAGCTCCTACGAGCAGTACTTC,CASSRASGSSYEQYF
TRBV9,.,.,TRBJ2-1,TGTGCCAGCAGCGTAGATGGGGGCCTCGGTGAGCAGTTCTTC,CASSVDGGLGEQFF
TRBV14,once,.,TRBJ1-2,TGTGCCAGCAGCCAAGAGCTGGGCAGTCCCTACACCTTC,CASSQELGSPYTF
TRBV5-6,.,.,TRBJ2-7,TGTGCCAGCAGCCGATCTCTTTTTGTCACTTTAGGAGAGCAGTACTTC,CASSRSLFVTLGEQYF
TRBV6-5,.,TRBD1,TRBJ2-2,TGTGCCAGCCACCTCGCCAGGGGGCGAGCCGGGGAGCTGTTTTTT,CASHLARGRAGELFF
TRBV2,.,.,TRBJ1-1,TGTGCCGGGAAACGACAGATCGACACTGAAGCTTTCTTT,CAGKRQIDTEAFF
TRBV5-1,.,TRBD2,TRBJ2-1,TGCGCCAGCAGCTTACCGGGACTAGCGGGAGCAACGGATGAGCAGTTCTTC,CASSLPGLAGATDEQFF
TRBV5-1,.,.,TRBJ1-3,TGCGCCAGCAGCTTGGTGGCAGGCTCTGGAAACACCATATATTTT,CASSLVAGSGNTIYF
TRBV11-2,.,TRBD1,TRBJ2-3,TGTGCCAGCAGGCGATCCCTCAGGGGGCGCAACCTCACAGATACGCAGTATTTT,CASRRSLRGRNLTDTQYF
TRBV6-1,.,.,TRBJ2-6,TGTGCCAGCAGTGAACACAGCAAATCTGGGGCCAACGTCCTGACTTTC,CASSEHSKSGANVLTF
TRBV9,.,TRBD2,TRBJ2-1,TGTGCCAGCAGCGTGAGTAGCGGGAGTGGGGATGAGCAGTTCTTC,CASSVSSGSGDEQFF
TRBV18,.,TRBD1,TRBJ2-2,TGTGCCAGCTCACCCCTCAGGGGGCCGAACACCGGGGAGCTGTTTTTT,CASSPLRGPNTGELFF
TRBV7-6,.,.,TRBJ2-7,TGTGCCAGCAGCTTATTGGAAGGCGCTATCTACGAGCAGTACTTC,CASSLLEGAIYEQYF
TRBV5-1,.,TRBD1,TRBJ2-1,TGCGCCAGCAGCTTGGGGGGACAGGGATACAATGAGCAGTTCTTC,CASSLGGQGYNEQFF
TRBV9,.,TRBD1,TRBJ1-5,TGTGCCAGCAGTGTGACAGGGAATTATCAGCCCCAGCATTTT,CASSVTGNYQPQHF
TRBV6-6,once,TRBD1,TRBJ2-7,TGTGCCAGCAGTATAGGAACAGGGGGATACGAGCAGTACTTC,CASSIGTGGYEQYF
TRBV9,.,TRBD2,TRBJ2-2,TGTGCCAGCAGCGTAGGACTAGCGGGGACCGGGGAGCTGTTTTTT,CASSVGLAGTGELFF
TRBV6-5,.,TRBD2,TRBJ2-3,TGTGCCAGCAGGAATCCGGGAGGAGATACGCAGTATTTT,CASRNPGGDTQYF
TRBV19,.,TRBD2,TRBJ2-1,TGTGCCAGTAGTTGGGTAGCGGGAGGACCTGACAATGAGCAGTTCTTC,CASSWVAGGPDNEQFF
TRBV19,.,TRBD1,TRBJ1-5,TGTGCTGTGGGGGGACAGGGGGCTCAGCCCCAGCATTTT,CAVGGQGAQPQHF
TRBV14,.,.,TRBJ2-1,TGTGCCAGCAGCCAAAGATCGAGTAGCTCCTACAATGAGCAGTTCTTC,CASSQRSSSSYNEQFF
TRBV19,.,TRBD1,TRBJ1-5,TGTGCCAGTGGAACAGGGGCTCAGCCCCAGCATTTT,CASGTGAQPQHF
TRBV5-4,.,TRBD2,TRBJ2-7,TGTGCCAGCAGCGAAAAGCGGGAGGGCCAATACGAGCAGTACTTC,CASSEKREGQYEQYF
TRBV10-2,.,TRBD2,TRBJ2-3,TGCGCCAGCAGTGATGAAGGTAGCGGGAGACGTCATACGCAGTATTTT,CASSDEGSGRRHTQYF
TRBV29-1,.,TRBD1,TRBJ1-2,TGCAGCGTTGAGGGGCCGGGACAGCTCTATGGCTACACCTTC,CSVEGPGQLYGYTF